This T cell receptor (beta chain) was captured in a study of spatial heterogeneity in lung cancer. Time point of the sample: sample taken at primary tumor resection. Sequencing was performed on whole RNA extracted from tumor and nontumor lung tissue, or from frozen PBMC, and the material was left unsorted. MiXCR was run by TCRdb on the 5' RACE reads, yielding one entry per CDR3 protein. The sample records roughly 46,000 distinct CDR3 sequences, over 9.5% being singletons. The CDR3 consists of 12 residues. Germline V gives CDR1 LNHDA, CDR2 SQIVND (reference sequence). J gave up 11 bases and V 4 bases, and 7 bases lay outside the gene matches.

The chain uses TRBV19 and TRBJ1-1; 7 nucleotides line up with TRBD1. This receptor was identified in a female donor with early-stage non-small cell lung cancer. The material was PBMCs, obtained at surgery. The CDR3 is CASSTDRRDAFF. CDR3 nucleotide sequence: TGTGCCAGTAGTACGGACAGGCGAGACGCTTTCTTT.